This TCR beta chain was found in a study of T cell responses to AZD1222 COVID-19 vaccine. As for the study in general: Second-dose recipients at about 4 or about 12 weeks were treated as one pooled group. General study findings and limits: Most donors were white British, females outnumbered males, and clonal diversity was possibly underestimated. Reports indicate that nearly half of spike-specific TCRs are directed at unmutated variant regions.

Germline CDR1 is MNHEY and CDR2 is SMNVEV (reference sequence). CDR3 length: 13 residues. Trimming left V 11 bases short and J 0 bases short, with 10 bases between. Remarks on this clone: Its specificity is not known.

The assay was immunoSEQ multiplex PCR, and TCRdb's table has in-frame clones only and misses some. The sample includes 130,000 or so clones, about 94% of them seen just once. This clonotype originated in an adult in good health. The chain combines TRBV27 with TRBJ2-2, with D unresolved. Sequences were derived from peripheral blood, sampled on day 0 of AZD1222 vaccination. As DNA, the CDR3 is TGTGCCGTACAAGGGACGAACACCGGGGAGCTGTTTTTT. Its protein is CAVQGTNTGELFF.